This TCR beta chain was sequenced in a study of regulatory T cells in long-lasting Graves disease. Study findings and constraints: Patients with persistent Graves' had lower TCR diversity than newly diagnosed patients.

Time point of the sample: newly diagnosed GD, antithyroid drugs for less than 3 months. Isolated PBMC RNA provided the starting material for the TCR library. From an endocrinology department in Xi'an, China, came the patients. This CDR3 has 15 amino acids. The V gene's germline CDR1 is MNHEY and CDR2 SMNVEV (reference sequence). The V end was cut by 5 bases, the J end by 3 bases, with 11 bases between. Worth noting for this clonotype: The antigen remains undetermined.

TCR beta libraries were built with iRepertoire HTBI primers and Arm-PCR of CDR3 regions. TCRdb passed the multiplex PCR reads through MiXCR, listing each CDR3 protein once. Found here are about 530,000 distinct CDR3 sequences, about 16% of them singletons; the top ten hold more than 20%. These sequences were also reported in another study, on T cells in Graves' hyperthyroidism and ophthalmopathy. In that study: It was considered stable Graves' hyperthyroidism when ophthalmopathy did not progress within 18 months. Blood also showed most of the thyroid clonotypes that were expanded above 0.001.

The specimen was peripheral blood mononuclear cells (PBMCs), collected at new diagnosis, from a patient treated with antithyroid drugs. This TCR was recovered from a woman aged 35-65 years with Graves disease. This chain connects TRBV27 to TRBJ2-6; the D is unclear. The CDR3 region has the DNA TGTGCCAGCAGTCTAGGGCCCCTTGGGGCCAACGTCCTGACTTTC. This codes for CASSLGPLGANVLTF.